The sequence of this TCR beta chain was determined in a study of read filtering for tumor transcriptome and immune sequencing. This clonotype was seen repeatedly, ten times or more. The target antigen is unknown. The library was built from about 400 ng RNA with molecular barcoded adaptors for alpha/delta and beta/gamma chains. MiXCR, applied by TCRdb to the reads, yields one record per CDR3 protein. The sample lists tens of thousands of distinct CDR3 sequences, over 11% occurring once. General study findings and limits: This fraction held mixed bone marrow immune cells after CD138-negative sorting.

The specimen was a population of CD138-negative cells sorted from bone marrow. This TCR came from a donor aged 40 or older with multiple myeloma.

The CDR3: CAISELGRGEAFF. The DNA of the CDR3 is TGTGCCATCAGTGAGCTCGGCCGGGGTGAAGCTTTCTTT. V is TRBV10-3 and J is TRBJ1-1; the D is unclear. V shed 2 bases and J shed 7 bases, with 11 bases lying between them. The CDR3 consists of 13 residues. Germline V gene data show CDR1 as ENHRY and CDR2 as SYGVKD.